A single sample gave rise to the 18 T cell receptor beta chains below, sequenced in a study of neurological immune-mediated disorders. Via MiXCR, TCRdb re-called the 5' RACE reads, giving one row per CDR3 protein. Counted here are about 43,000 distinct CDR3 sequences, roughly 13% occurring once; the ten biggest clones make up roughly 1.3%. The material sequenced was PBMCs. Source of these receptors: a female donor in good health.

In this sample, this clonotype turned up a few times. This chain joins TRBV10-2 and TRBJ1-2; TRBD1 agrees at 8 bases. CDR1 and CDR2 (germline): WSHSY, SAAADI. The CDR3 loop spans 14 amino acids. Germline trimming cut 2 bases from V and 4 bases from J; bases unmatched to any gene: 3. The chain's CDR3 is CASSEDRGGYGYTF. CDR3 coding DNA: TGCGCCAGCAGTGAGGACAGGGGAGGCTATGGCTACACCTTC.

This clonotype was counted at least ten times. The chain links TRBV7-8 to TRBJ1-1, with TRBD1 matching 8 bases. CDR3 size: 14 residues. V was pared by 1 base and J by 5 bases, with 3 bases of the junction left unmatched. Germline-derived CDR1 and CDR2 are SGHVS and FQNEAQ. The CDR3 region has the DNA TGTGCCAGCAGCTTAGACAGGGGGAGGACTGAAGCTTTCTTT. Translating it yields CASSLDRGRTEAFF.

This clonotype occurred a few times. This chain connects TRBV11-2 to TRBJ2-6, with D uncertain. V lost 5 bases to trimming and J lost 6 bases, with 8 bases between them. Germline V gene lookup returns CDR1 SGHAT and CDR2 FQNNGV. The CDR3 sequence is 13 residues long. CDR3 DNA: TGTGCCAGCAGCCGTATGGCGGCCAACGTCCTGACTTTC. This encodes CASSRMAANVLTF.

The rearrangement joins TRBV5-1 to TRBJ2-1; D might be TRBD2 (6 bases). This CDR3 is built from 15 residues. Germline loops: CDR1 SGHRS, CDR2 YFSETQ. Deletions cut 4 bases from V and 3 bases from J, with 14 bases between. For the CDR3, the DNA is TGCGCCAGCAGCCCGGGACTTTTGCGCTACAATGAGCAGTTCTTC. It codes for CASSPGLLRYNEQFF.

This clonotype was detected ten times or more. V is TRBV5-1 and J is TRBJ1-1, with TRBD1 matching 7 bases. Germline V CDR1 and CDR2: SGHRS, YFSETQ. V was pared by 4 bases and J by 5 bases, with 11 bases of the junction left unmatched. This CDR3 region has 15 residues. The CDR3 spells CASSLRTGDGTEAFF. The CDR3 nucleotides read TGCGCCAGCAGCCTCCGGACAGGCGATGGGACTGAAGCTTTCTTT.

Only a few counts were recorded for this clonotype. This chain's CDR3 is CASSLGTGESNEQFF. The CDR3 nucleotides read TGTGCCAGCAGCCTCGGGACCGGCGAGTCTAATGAGCAGTTCTTC. J is TRBJ2-1 and V is TRBV9; D is tentatively TRBD1 or TRBD2 (5 bases each). The CDR3 is made up of 15 amino acids. V gave up 4 bases and J gave up 7 bases, with 18 bases separating them. Germline V gene data show CDR1 as SGDLS and CDR2 as YYNGEE.

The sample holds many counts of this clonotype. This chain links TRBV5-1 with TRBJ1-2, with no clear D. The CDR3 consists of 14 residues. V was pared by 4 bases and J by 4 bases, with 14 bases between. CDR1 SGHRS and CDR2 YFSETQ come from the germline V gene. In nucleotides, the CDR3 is TGCGCCAGCAGCAGCGTTGGGCAGTCCTATGGCTACACCTTC. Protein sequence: CASSSVGQSYGYTF.

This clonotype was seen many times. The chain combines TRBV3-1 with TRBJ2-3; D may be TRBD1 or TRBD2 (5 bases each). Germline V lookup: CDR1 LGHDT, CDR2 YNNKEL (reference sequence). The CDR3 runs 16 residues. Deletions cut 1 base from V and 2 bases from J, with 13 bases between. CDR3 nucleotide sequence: TGTGCCAGCAGCCAAGGGGCCCCCGGGGCCACAGATACGCAGTATTTT. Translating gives CASSQGAPGATDTQYF.

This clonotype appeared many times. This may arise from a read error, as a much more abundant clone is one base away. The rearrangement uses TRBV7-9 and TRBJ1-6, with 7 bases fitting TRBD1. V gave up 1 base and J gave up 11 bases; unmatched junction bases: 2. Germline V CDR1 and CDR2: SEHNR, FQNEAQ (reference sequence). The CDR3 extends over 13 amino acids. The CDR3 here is CASSLEGATPLHF. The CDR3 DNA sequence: TGTGCCAGCAGCTTAGAGGGGGCTACACCCCTCCACTTT.

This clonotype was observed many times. CDR3 sequence reads: CSADGPSTDTQYF. The CDR3 nucleotides read TGCAGCGCCGACGGCCCCAGCACAGATACGCAGTATTTT. The genes are TRBV29-1 and TRBJ2-3; no clear D. The CDR3 runs 13 residues. Germline V gene lookup returns CDR1 SQVTM and CDR2 ANQGSEA. Trimming cost V 7 bases and J 0 bases, with 11 bases left between them.

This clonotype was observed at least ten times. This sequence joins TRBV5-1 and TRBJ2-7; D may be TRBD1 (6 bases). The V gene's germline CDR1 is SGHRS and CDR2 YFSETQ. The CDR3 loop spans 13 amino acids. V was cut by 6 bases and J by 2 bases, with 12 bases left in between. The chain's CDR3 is CASNRVGAYEQYF. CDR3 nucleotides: TGCGCCAGCAACAGGGTTGGAGCCTACGAGCAGTACTTC. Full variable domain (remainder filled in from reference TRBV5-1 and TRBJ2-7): KAGVTQTPRYLIKTRGQQVTLSCSPISGHRSVSWYQQTPGQGLQFLFEYFSETQRNKGNFPGRFSGRQFSNSRSEMNVSTLELGDSALYLCASNRVGAYEQYFGPGTRLTVT.

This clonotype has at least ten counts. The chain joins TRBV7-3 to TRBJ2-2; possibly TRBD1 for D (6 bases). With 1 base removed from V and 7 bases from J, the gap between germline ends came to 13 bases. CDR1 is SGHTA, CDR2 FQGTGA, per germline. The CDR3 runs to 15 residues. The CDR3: CASSLNPGANGELFF. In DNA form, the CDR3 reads TGTGCCAGCAGCTTAAATCCAGGGGCCAACGGGGAGCTGTTTTTT.

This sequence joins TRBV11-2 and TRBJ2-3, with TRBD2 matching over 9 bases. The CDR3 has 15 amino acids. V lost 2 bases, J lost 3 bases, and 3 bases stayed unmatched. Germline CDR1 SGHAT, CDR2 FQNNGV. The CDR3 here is CASSLRAGGTDTQYF. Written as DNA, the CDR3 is TGTGCCAGCAGCTTACGCGCGGGAGGGACAGATACGCAGTATTTT.

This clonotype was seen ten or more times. The CDR3 is CASSFPPAGDQETQYF. In nucleotides, the CDR3 is TGCGCCAGCAGCTTTCCCCCAGCGGGAGACCAAGAGACCCAGTACTTC. V is TRBV5-1 and J is TRBJ2-5; 8 bases match TRBD2. J gave up 0 bases and V 2 bases, and 6 bases lay outside the gene matches. Germline CDR1 SGHRS, CDR2 YFSETQ. The CDR3 runs 16 residues.

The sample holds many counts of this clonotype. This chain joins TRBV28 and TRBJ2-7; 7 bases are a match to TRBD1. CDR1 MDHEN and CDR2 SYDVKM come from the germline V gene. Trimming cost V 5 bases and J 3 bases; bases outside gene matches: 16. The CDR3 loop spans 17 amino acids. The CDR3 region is CASSQPGQIPPYYEQYF. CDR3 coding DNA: TGTGCCAGCAGTCAACCGGGACAGATCCCTCCCTACTACGAGCAGTACTTC.

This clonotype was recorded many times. CDR3 bases: TGTGCCACCAGCAGAGATGGAAGGACAGCAGCCAATGAGCAGTTCTTC. Residues: CATSRDGRTAANEQFF. The J gene is TRBJ2-1, the V gene TRBV15; a weak D match, TRBD1 (6 bases). The CDR3 has 16 residues. Germline loops: CDR1 LNHNV, CDR2 YYDKDF (reference sequence). With 0 bases removed from V and 6 bases from J, the gap between germline ends came to 15 bases.

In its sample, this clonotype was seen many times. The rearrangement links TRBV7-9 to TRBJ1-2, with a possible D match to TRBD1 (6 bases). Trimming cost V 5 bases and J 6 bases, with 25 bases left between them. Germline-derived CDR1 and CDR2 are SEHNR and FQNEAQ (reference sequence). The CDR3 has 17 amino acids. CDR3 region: CASSPTTEGDRQHGYTF. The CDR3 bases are TGTGCCAGCAGCCCTACGACAGAGGGAGACAGGCAACATGGCTACACCTTC.

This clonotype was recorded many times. CDR3 protein: CASSPRTSGYNEQFF. CDR3 sequence (DNA): TGCGCCAGCAGTCCCAGGACTAGCGGGTACAATGAGCAGTTCTTC. The chain has TRBV5-1 and TRBJ2-1; 11 positions match TRBD2. Trimming removed 5 bases from V and 4 bases from J; junction bases left unmatched: 5. Per germline, CDR1 SGHRS and CDR2 YFSETQ. The CDR3 runs 15 residues.